This T cell receptor beta chain was identified in a study of shared clonotypes between healthy human individuals. Study-wide points: Sample collection involved blood only; tissue repertoires are likely different.

The CDR3 has 15 amino acids. Trimming pared 0 bases from V and 0 bases from J, leaving 9 bases between. From germline, CDR1 is GTSNPN and CDR2 SVGIG (reference sequence). Points on this clone: Antigen unknown.

Profiled with immunoSEQ multiplex PCR; TCRdb holds only in-frame clones, not every one. The data contain about 2.3 million clones, around 92% of them singletons. This TCR was recovered from a man aged 18 to 35 in good health. Some clones in this sample may be carry-over from other donors' samples. The chain has TRBV30 and TRBJ2-4; D perhaps matches TRBD1 (6 bases). Source material: naive CD4+ T cells from PBMCs. Noted subset: CD45RA+ positively selected. For the CDR3, the DNA is TGTGCCTGGAGTGTCCAGGGGATAGCCAAAAACATTCAGTACTTC. Encoded protein: CAWSVQGIAKNIQYF.